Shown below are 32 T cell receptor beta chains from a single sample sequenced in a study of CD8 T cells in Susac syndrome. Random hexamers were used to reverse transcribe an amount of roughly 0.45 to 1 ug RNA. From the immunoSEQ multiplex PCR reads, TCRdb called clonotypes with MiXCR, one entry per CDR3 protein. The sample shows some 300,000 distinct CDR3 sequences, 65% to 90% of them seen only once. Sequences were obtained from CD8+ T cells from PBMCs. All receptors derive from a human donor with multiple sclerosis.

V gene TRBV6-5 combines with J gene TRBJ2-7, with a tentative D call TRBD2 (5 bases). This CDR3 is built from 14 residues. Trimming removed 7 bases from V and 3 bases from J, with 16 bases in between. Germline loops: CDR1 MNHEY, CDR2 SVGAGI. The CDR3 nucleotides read TGTGCCAGCACCACCGGCGGGCTCTTCTACGAGCAGTACTTC. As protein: CASTTGGLFYEQYF.

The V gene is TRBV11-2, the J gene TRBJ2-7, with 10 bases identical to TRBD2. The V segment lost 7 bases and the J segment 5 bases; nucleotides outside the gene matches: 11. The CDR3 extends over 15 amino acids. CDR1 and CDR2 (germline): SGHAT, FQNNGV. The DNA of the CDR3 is TGTGCCAGCATCCGAGCGGGAGGGCCTGGGGACGAGCAGTACTTC. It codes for CASIRAGGPGDEQYF.

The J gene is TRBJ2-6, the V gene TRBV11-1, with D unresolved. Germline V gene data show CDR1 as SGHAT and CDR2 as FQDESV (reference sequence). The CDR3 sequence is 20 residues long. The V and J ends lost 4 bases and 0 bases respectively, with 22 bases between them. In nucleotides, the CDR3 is TGTGCCAGCAGCTCACCCTTTGAACCAGGCCTTAGCTCTGGGGCCAACGTCCTGACTTTC. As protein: CASSSPFEPGLSSGANVLTF.

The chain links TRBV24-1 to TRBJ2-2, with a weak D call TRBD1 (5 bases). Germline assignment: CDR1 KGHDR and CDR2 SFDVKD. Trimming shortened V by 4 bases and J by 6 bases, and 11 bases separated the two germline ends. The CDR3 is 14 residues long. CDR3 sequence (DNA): TGTGCCACCAGTGACCAAGGACATCCCGGGGAGCTGTTTTTT. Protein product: CATSDQGHPGELFF.

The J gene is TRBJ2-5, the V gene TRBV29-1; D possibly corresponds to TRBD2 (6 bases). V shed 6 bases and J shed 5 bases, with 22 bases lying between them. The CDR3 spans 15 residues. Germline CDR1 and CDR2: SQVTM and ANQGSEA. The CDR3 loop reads CSVDLGLPMGETQYF. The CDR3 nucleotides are TGCAGCGTGGATCTGGGACTTCCCATGGGGGAGACCCAGTACTTC.

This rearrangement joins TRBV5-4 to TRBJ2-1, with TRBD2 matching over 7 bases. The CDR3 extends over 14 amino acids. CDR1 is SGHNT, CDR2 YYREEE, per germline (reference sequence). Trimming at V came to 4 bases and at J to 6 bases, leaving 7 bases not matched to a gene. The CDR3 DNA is TGTGCCAGCAGCCCGGGACTAACGCCCAATGAGCAGTTCTTC. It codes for CASSPGLTPNEQFF.

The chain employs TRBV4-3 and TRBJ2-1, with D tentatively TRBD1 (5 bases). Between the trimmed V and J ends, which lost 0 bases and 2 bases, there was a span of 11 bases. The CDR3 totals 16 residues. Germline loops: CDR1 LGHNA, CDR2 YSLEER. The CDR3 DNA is TGCGCCAGCAGCCAAGATAGCCAGGGCACCTACAATGAGCAGTTCTTC. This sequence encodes CASSQDSQGTYNEQFF.

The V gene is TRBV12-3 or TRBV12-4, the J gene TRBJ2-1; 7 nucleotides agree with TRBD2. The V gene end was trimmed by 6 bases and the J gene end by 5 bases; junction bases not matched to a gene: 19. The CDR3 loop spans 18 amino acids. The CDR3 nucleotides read TGTGCCAGCAGCTTTGGGACCCTAGCGGCGGGAGTCAACAATGAGCAGTTCTTC. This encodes CASSFGTLAAGVNNEQFF.

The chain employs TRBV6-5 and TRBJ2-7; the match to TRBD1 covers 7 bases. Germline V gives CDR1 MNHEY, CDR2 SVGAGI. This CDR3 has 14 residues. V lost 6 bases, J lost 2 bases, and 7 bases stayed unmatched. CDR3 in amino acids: CASRPDRITYEQYF. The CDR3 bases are TGTGCCAGCAGACCGGACAGGATTACCTACGAGCAGTACTTC.

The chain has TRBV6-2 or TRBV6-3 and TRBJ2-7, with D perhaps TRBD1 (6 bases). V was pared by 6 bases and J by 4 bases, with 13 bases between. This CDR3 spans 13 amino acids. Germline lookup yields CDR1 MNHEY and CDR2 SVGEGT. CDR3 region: CASRLGTYYEQYF. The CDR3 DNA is TGTGCCAGCAGGCTCGGGACATATTACGAGCAGTACTTC.

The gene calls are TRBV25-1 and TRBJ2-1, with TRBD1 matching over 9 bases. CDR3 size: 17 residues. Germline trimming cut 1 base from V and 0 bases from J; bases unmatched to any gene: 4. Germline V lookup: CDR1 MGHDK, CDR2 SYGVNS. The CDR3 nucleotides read TGTGCCAGCAGTGAATGGGGGACAGGGCCCTCCTACAATGAGCAGTTCTTC. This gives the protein CASSEWGTGPSYNEQFF.

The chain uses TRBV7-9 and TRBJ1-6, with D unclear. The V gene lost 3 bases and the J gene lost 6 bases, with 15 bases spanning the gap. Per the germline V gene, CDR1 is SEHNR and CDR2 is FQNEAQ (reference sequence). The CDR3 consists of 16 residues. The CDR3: CASSFAAVPFNSPLHF. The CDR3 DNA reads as TGTGCCAGCAGCTTCGCCGCAGTACCTTTTAATTCACCCCTCCACTTT.

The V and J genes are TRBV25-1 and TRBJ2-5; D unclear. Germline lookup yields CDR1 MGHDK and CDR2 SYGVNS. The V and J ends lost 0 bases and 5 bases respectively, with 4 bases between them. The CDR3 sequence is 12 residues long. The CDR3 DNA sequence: TGTGCCAGCAGTGAATACGGCGAGACCCAGTACTTC. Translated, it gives CASSEYGETQYF.

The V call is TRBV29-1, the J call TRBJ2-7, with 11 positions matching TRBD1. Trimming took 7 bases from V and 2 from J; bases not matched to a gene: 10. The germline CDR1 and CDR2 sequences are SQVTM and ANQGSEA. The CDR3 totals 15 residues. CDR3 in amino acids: CSAEGGTGGPYEQYF. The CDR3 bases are TGCAGCGCCGAAGGGGGGACAGGGGGTCCCTACGAGCAGTACTTC.

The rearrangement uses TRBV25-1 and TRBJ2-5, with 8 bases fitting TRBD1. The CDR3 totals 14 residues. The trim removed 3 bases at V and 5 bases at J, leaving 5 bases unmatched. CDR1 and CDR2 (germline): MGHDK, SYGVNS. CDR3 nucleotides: TGTGCCAGCAGTGACAGGGGGCCCGGGGAGACCCAGTACTTC. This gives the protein CASSDRGPGETQYF.

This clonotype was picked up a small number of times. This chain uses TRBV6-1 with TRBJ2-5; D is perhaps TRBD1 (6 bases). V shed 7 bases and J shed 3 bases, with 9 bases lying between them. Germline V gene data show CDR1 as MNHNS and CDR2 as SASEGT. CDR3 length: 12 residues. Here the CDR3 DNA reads TGTGCCAGCAACAGGGTAAAAGAGACCCAGTACTTC. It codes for CASNRVKETQYF.

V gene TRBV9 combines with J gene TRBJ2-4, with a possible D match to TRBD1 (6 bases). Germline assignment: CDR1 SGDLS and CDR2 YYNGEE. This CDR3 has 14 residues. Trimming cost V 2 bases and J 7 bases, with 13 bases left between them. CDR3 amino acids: CASSVEAGDNIQYF. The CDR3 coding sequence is TGTGCCAGCAGCGTCGAAGCAGGGGACAACATTCAGTACTTC.

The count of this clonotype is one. The CDR3 DNA follows: TGTGCCAGCAGCTTTAAGACAGGGGGGAGAAAACTGTTTTTT. It translates to CASSFKTGGRKLFF. The chain links TRBV5-6 to TRBJ1-4; TRBD1 aligns across 9 bases. Unmatched junction bases numbered 6, after V lost 2 bases and J lost 10 bases. Looked up from germline, CDR1 is SGHDT and CDR2 is YYEEEE. The CDR3 totals 14 residues.

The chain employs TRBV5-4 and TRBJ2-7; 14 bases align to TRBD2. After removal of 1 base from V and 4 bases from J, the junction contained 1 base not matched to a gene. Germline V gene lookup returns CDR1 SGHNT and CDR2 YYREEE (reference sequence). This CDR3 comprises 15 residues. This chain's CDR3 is CASSLWTSGRYEQYF. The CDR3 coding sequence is TGTGCCAGCAGCTTGTGGACTAGCGGGAGGTACGAGCAGTACTTC.

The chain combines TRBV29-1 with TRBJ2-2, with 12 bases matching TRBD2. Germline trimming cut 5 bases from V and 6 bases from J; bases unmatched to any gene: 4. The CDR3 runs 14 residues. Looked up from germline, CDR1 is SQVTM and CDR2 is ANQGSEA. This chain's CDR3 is CSVLTSGSPGELFF. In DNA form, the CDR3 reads TGCAGCGTTTTGACTAGCGGGAGTCCCGGGGAGCTGTTTTTT.

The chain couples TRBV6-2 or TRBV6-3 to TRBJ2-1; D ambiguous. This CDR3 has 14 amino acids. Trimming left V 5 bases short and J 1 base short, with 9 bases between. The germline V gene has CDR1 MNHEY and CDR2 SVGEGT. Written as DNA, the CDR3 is TGTGCCAGCAGTCCTACATATTCCTACAATGAGCAGTTCTTC. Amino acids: CASSPTYSYNEQFF.

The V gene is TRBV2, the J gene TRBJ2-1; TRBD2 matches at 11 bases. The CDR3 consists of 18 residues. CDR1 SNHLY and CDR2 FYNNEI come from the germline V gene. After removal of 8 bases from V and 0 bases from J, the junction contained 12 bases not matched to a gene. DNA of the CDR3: TGTGCCAGCTTGGCGGGACTAGCGGACCCGAGCTCCTACAATGAGCAGTTCTTC. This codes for CASLAGLADPSSYNEQFF. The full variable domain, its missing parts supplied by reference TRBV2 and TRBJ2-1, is EPEVTQTPSHQVTQMGQEVILRCVPISNHLYFYWYRQILGQKVEFLVSFYNNEISEKSEIFDDQFSVERPDGSNFTLKIRSTKLEDSAMYFCASLAGLADPSSYNEQFFGPGTRLTVL.

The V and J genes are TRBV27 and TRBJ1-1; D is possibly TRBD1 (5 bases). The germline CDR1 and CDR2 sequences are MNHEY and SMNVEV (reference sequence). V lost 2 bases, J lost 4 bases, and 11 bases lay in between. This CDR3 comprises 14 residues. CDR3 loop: CASSLVGTGTEAFF. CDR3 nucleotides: TGTGCCAGCAGTTTAGTTGGGACGGGCACTGAAGCTTTCTTT.

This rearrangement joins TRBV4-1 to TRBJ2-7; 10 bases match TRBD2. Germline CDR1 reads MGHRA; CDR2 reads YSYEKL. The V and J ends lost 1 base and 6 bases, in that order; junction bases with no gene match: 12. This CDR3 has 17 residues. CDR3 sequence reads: CASSQGSSLAGVREQYF. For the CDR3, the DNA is TGCGCCAGCAGCCAAGGGAGTTCTCTAGCGGGAGTTCGCGAGCAGTACTTC.

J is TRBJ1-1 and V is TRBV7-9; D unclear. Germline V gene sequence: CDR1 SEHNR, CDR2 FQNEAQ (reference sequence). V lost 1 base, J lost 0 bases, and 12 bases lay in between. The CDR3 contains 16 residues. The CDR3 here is CASSLGGSGMNTEAFF. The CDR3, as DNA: TGTGCCAGCAGCTTAGGAGGGAGCGGCATGAACACTGAAGCTTTCTTT.

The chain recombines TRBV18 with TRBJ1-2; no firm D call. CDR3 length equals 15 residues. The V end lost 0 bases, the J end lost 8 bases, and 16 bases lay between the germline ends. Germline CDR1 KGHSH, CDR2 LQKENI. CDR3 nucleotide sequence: TGTGCCAGCTCACCACCGAGTTTTTTATCGGGAGGCTACACCTTC. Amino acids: CASSPPSFLSGGYTF.

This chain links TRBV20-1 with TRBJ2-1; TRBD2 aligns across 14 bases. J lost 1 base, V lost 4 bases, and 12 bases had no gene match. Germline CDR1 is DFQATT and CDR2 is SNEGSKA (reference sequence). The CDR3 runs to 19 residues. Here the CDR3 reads CSANVGTSGRFWSYNEQFF. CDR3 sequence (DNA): TGCAGTGCTAACGTCGGGACTAGCGGGAGATTTTGGTCCTACAATGAGCAGTTCTTC.

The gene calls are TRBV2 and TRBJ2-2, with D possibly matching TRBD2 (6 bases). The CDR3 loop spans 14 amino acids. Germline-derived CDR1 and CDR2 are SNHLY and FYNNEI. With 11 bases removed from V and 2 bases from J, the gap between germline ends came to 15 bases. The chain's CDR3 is CAGEREQNTGELFF. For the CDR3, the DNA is TGTGCCGGAGAACGGGAGCAAAACACCGGGGAGCTGTTTTTT.

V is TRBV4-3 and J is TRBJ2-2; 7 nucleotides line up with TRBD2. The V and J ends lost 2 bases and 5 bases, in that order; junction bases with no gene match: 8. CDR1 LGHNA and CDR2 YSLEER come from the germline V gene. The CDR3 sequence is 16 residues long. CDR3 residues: CASSQIAGVRTGELFF. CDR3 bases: TGCGCCAGCAGCCAAATTGCGGGGGTACGAACCGGGGAGCTGTTTTTT.

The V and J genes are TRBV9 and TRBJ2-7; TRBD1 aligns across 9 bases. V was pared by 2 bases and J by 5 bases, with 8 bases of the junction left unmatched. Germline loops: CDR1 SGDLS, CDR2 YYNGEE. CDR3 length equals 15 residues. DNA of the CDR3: TGTGCCAGCAGCGTGTCGGGACAGGGAAACCACGAGCAGTACTTC. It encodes CASSVSGQGNHEQYF.

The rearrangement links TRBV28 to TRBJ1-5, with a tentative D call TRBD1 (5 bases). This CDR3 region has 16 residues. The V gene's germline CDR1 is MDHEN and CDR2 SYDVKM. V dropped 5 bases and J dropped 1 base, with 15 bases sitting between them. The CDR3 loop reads CASSLLGGGSNQPQHF. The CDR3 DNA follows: TGTGCCAGCAGTCTACTCGGGGGGGGGAGCAATCAGCCCCAGCATTTT.

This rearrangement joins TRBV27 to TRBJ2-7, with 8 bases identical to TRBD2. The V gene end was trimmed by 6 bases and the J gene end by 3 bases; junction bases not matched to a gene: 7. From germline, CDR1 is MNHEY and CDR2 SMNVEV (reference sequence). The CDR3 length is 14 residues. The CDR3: CASSIAGRIYEQYF. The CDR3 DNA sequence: TGTGCCAGCAGCATAGCGGGAAGGATCTACGAGCAGTACTTC.